This is a list of T cell receptor beta chains from one sample in a study of blood T cell repertoires in COVID-19. The repertoire was sequenced with immunoSEQ multiplex PCR; TCRdb's copy has only in-frame clones and lacks some. The table shows under 300,000 clones, with approximately 84% occurring only once. Sequencing was carried out using peripheral blood. The receptors were sampled from a human donor with COVID-19, enrolled during active disease. The donor label of this sample is uncertain. The CDR3 runs from the conserved cysteine through the conserved F or W. D genes are given only for firm matches. Only part of the rows carry a size: once, few, many, or a class if the clone is expanded.

>TRBD1|.|TRBJ2-7|TRBV28
TGTGCCAGCAGTTCCCAAGGGGACAGCTCCTACGAGCAGTACTTC
CASSSQGDSSYEQYF
>TRBD2|.|TRBJ2-3|TRBV19
TGTGCCAGTAGTCCTTTGACTAGCGGGAGGCGTTGGGATACGCAGTATTTT
CASSPLTSGRRWDTQYF
>.|.|TRBJ1-1|TRBV18
TGTGCCAGCTCACCACAGGGGAATCAGGGCTTGAATACTGAAGCTTTCTTT
CASSPQGNQGLNTEAFF
>.|.|TRBJ1-6|TRBV5-5
TGTGCCAGCAGAACTGGACATGATAATAATTCACCCCTCCACTTT
CASRTGHDNNSPLHF
>TRBD1|.|TRBJ1-3|TRBV30
TGTGCCTGGAGTGTACAGGGGGGAACTGGAAACACCATATATTTT
CAWSVQGGTGNTIYF
>TRBD2|.|TRBJ2-1|TRBV9
TGTGCCAGCAGCGTAGTGGGGACTAGCGGACAGTACATTGATGAGCAGTTCTTC
CASSVVGTSGQYIDEQFF
>TRBD1|once|TRBJ1-2|TRBV6-5
TGTGCCAGCAGCCCAACGACAGGGAGTCACTATGGCTACACCTTC
CASSPTTGSHYGYTF
>.|.|TRBJ2-1|TRBV29-1
TGCAGCGTTGAAGATCGGGAGGAGCAGTTCTTC
CSVEDREEQFF
>TRBD1|few|TRBJ1-2|TRBV28
TGTGCCTCTGGTCGGACAGGAGGTACTAACTATGGCTACACCTTC
CASGRTGGTNYGYTF
>.|.|TRBJ2-7|TRBV27
TGTGCCAGCGGCCGAGACAGCCCCCTCGAGCAGTACTTC
CASGRDSPLEQYF
>TRBD2|.|TRBJ2-6|TRBV20-1
TGCAGTGCTAGTCGGACTAGCGGGAGGTCCTCTGGGGCCAACGTCCTGACTTTC
CSASRTSGRSSGANVLTF
>TRBD1|.|TRBJ1-1|TRBV9
TGTGCCAGCAGCGGCTACAGGGGGTTGAACACTGAAGCTTTCTTT
CASSGYRGLNTEAFF
>TRBD2|.|TRBJ2-4|TRBV4-3
TGCGCCAGCAGCCAAGCTCACGGGGGGGTAGCCAAAAACATTCAGTACTTC
CASSQAHGGVAKNIQYF
>TRBD2|.|TRBJ2-7|TRBV28
TGTGCCAGCAGTTCCCTGGGACTAGCGGGACCCTACGAGCAGTACTTC
CASSSLGLAGPYEQYF
>TRBD1|.|TRBJ2-7|TRBV2
TGTGCCAGCACCATCCGGACAGGGGCCTACGAGCAGTACTTC
CASTIRTGAYEQYF
>TRBD1|once|TRBJ2-7|TRBV7-8
TGTGCCAGCAGCTTAGTACCCGGGACAGGGTACGAGCAGTACTTC
CASSLVPGTGYEQYF
>TRBD1|.|TRBJ2-2|TRBV19
TGTGCCAGTAGCGGCCAGACAGGGTTGACCGGGGAGCTGTTTTTT
CASSGQTGLTGELFF
>.|once|TRBJ1-1|TRBV15
TGTGCCACCAGCAGTGACTTAGGTCCTCAGAACCCGAACACTGAAGCTTTCTTT
CATSSDLGPQNPNTEAFF
>.|.|TRBJ2-5|TRBV7-3
TGTGCCAGCAGCCATAAACAGGGCTCAGAGACCCAGTACTTC
CASSHKQGSETQYF
>TRBD2|.|TRBJ2-1|TRBV5-1
TGCGCCAGCAGCAAGGGACTAGCGGGAGTTGGTTCCAATGAGCAGTTCTTC
CASSKGLAGVGSNEQFF
>.|.|TRBJ2-3|TRBV19
TGTGCCAGTGGGGCAGGGGATAGGGACGATACGCAGTATTTT
CASGAGDRDDTQYF
>.|once|TRBJ2-7|TRBV6-5
TGTGCCAGCCAACTAAACGCAGGGTACGAGCAGTACTTC
CASQLNAGYEQYF
>TRBD1|once|TRBJ1-1|TRBV19
TGTGCCAGCCAGGGACAGAGCACTGAAGCTTTCTTT
CASQGQSTEAFF
>.|.|TRBJ2-6|TRBV5-6
TGTGCCAGCAGCTTGGTCACAGTCTTCCTCTCTGGGGCCAACGTCCTGACTTTC
CASSLVTVFLSGANVLTF
>.|.|TRBJ2-4|TRBV6-5
TGTGCCAGCAGTTACGGGGGCGGGAGAATAAACATTCAGTACTTC
CASSYGGGRINIQYF
>TRBD2|.|TRBJ2-1|TRBV5-1
TGCGCCAGCAGCTTGGATAGCGGGAGCTCCTACAATGAGCAGTTCTTC
CASSLDSGSSYNEQFF
>.|few|TRBJ2-7|TRBV7-6
TGTGCCAGCAGTCCATTGACGGGCAGGGCCTACGAGCAGTACTTC
CASSPLTGRAYEQYF
>TRBD2|.|TRBJ2-3|TRBV6-6
TGTGCCAGCAGAACGGCAGCGGGGGAAAAGGATACGCAGTATTTT
CASRTAAGEKDTQYF
>TRBD2|.|TRBJ2-7|TRBV20-1
TGCAGTGCTAGTGGGCGGGAGAACATATACGAGCAGTACTTC
CSASGRENIYEQYF
>TRBD1|.|TRBJ1-4|TRBV2
TGTGCCAGTGACCCGACAGGGACTGAAAAACTGTTTTTT
CASDPTGTEKLFF
>TRBD2|.|TRBJ2-3|TRBV11-2
TGTGCCAGCAGCTTAGCGCTAGCGGGAGAGGCAGATACGCAGTATTTT
CASSLALAGEADTQYF
>.|.|TRBJ2-3|TRBV5-5
TGTGCCAGCAGCTTACAGGGATTTGGCACAGATACGCAGTATTTT
CASSLQGFGTDTQYF
>.|.|TRBJ2-1|TRBV12-3/TRBV12-4
TGTGCCAGCAGGGAGGTGAGGAATGAGCAGTTCTTC
CASREVRNEQFF
>.|.|TRBJ1-4|TRBV4-1
TGCGCCAGCAGCCAAGATCAAGAAAAACTGTTTTTT
CASSQDQEKLFF
>TRBD1|.|TRBJ1-2|TRBV7-2
TGTGCCAGCAGCTTAGAGACAGGGGCGAACTATGGCTACACCTTC
CASSLETGANYGYTF
>TRBD1|.|TRBJ2-1|TRBV2
TGTGCCAGCAGAGGACAGGGGGCCTACAATGAGCAGTTCTTC
CASRGQGAYNEQFF
>TRBD1|.|TRBJ1-5|TRBV5-3
TGTGCCAGAAGCTGGGACAGGGTCTTGTGCAATCAGCCCCAGCATTTT
CARSWDRVLCNQPQHF
>TRBD1|.|TRBJ2-7|TRBV27
TGTGCCAGCAGATTGACAGGGGGCATCGAGCAGTACTTC
CASRLTGGIEQYF
>.|.|TRBJ1-4|TRBV28
TGTGCCAGCAGTTCCAGGCAGGGGTCAACTAATGAAAAACTGTTTTTT
CASSSRQGSTNEKLFF
>TRBD2|.|TRBJ2-1|TRBV7-9
TGTGCCAGCAGCGCCTCGACTAGCGGGAGCCCCAATGAGCAGTTCTTC
CASSASTSGSPNEQFF
>.|.|TRBJ2-3|TRBV7-3
TGTGCCAGCAGCCAGACTATTTCTAGCACAGATACGCAGTATTTT
CASSQTISSTDTQYF
>.|.|TRBJ1-1|TRBV28
TGTGCCAGCAGTCTAATGGGAGACGGGGACACTGAAGCTTTCTTT
CASSLMGDGDTEAFF
>.|once|TRBJ2-3|TRBV6-5
TGTGCCAGCAGCCGAAGGGACACAGGCACAGATACGCAGTATTTT
CASSRRDTGTDTQYF
>TRBD2|.|TRBJ2-1|TRBV9
TGTGCCAGCAGCAAACTAGCGGGAGGGGACAATGAGCAGTTCTTC
CASSKLAGGDNEQFF
>.|few|TRBJ1-1|TRBV3-1/TRBV3-2
TGTGCCAGCAGCCCACAGGGACGCACTGAAGCTTTCTTT
CASSPQGRTEAFF
>TRBD1|.|TRBJ2-1|TRBV5-1
TGCGCCAGCAGCAGGGTGACAGGGGTGGACAATGAGCAGTTCTTC
CASSRVTGVDNEQFF